These 8 T cell receptor beta chains were all obtained from the same sample, sequenced in a study of tumor and adjacent non-tumor tissue in lung cancer. No cell sorting was done before RNA was extracted from the tissue. The library came from three nested PCR rounds adapted from ARM-PCR protocols. Each CDR3 protein gets one entry after TCRdb re-called the multiplex PCR reads with MiXCR. In the table there are about 110,000 distinct CDR3 sequences, approximately 87% of which are singletons. Sequencing was carried out using lung tumor tissue. The receptors here all came from a man between 70 and 80 years old with non-small cell lung cancer.

The chain joins TRBV29-1 to TRBJ2-3; 8 bases line up with TRBD1. The CDR3 runs to 12 residues. After removal of 8 bases from V and 12 bases from J, the junction contained 13 bases not matched to a gene. Germline CDR1 reads SQVTM; CDR2 reads ANQGSEA. CDR3 bases: TGCAGCACCAGGGGGCCTTTGGATAGACAGTATTTT. Protein sequence: CSTRGPLDRQYF.

The chain recombines TRBV28 with TRBJ1-1; the D is unclear. The CDR3 loop spans 15 amino acids. The ends were cut back, 5 bases at V and 4 bases at J, with 17 bases in the middle. Per the germline V gene, CDR1 is MDHEN and CDR2 is SYDVKM. CDR3 loop: CASSLHIGIGTEAFF. For the CDR3, the DNA is TGTGCCAGCAGTCTCCATATAGGGATTGGCACTGAAGCTTTCTTT.

V usage is TRBV5-1 and J usage is TRBJ1-2; D gene uncertain. The germline CDR1 and CDR2 sequences are SGHRS and YFSETQ. The length of the CDR3 is 13 residues. Written as DNA, the CDR3 is TGCGCTAACAGCTTGGAACAATTCTATGGCTACACCTTC. This codes for CANSLEQFYGYTF.

The chain couples TRBV11-3 to TRBJ2-1, with 13 positions matching TRBD2. Per the germline V gene, CDR1 is SGHNT and CDR2 is YENEEA. CDR3 size: 17 residues. The trim removed 9 bases at V and 3 bases at J, leaving 11 bases unmatched. The CDR3 bases are TGTGCCAGTAGCATCCTAGGGACTAGCGGGGACTACAATGAGCAGTTCTTC. Translating it yields CASSILGTSGDYNEQFF.

Comments on this clonotype: A read error may produce the germline difference seen at one junction end. The chain employs TRBV11-3 and TRBJ2-1; the D gene could be TRBD1 or TRBD2 (6 bases each). CDR3 length equals 16 residues. CDR1 is SGHNT and CDR2 is YENEEA in the germline V gene. In DNA form, the CDR3 reads TGTACCAGCAGCTTAGATCCCAAGGGGGGCACGGGTGAGCAGTTATTC. Translating gives CTSSLDPKGGTGEQLF.

About this clonotype: The junction departs from the called germline gene at one end, perhaps through a read error. V gene TRBV6-1 combines with J gene TRBJ2-1; a weak D match, TRBD1 (7 bases). The CDR3 totals 15 residues. Germline-derived CDR1 and CDR2 are MNHNS and SASEGT. CDR3 sequence: CASSDPVAGGGEKFF. The CDR3 DNA is TGTGCCAGCAGCGATCCCGTGGCAGGGGGAGGTGAGAAGTTCTTC.

A word on this clonotype: A read error may produce the germline difference seen at one junction end. The genes are TRBV12-3 or TRBV12-4 and TRBJ1-2; a weak D match, TRBD1 (6 bases). This CDR3 spans 15 amino acids. DNA of the CDR3: TGTGCCAACAGTCTGTCCGGGACAAGTCTCTATGGCTACACCTTT. Translation gives CANSLSGTSLYGYTF.

The genes are TRBV5-6 and TRBJ2-5; unclear D gene. The V gene's germline CDR1 is SGHDT and CDR2 YYEEEE. There are 13 residues in the CDR3. Deletions cut 6 bases from V and 2 bases from J, with 11 bases between. In DNA form, the CDR3 reads TGTGCCAGCAATACCGATTGGCAAGAGACCCAGTACTTC. It translates to CASNTDWQETQYF.